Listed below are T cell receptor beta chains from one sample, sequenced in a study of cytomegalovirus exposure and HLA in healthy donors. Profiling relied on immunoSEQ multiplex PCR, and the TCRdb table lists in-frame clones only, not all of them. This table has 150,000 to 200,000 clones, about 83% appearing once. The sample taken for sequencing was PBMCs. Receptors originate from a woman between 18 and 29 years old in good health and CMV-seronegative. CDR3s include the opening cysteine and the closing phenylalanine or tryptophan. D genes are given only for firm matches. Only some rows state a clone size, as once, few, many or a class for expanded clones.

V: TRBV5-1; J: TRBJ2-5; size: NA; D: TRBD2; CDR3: CASSLRPSGQETQYF
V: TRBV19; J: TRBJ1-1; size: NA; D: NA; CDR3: CASSITGVTEAFF
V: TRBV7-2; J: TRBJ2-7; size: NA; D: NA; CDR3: CASSLGRGPDYEQYF
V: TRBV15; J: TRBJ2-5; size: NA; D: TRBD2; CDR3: CATGRGLQETQYF
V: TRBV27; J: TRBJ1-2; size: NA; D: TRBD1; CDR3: CASSLSTGGSYGYTF
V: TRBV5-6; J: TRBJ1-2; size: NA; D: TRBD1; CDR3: CASSLPGQSYTF
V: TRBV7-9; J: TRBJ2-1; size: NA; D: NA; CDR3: CASSSEALLIYNEQFF
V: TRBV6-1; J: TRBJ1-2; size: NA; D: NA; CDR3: CASSPQVSNYGYTF
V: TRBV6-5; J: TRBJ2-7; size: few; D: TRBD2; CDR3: CASSYLTSGGGQEQYF
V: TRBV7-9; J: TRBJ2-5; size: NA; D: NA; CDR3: CASNPGGLETQYF
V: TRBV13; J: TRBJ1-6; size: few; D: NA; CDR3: CASHPAGNSPLHF
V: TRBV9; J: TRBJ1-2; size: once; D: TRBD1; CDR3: CASSVAGQGVGYTF
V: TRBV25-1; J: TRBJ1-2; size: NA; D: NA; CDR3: CASSAAGSSGYTF
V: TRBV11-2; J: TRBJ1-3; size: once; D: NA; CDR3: CASSFPRDTRSSGNTIYF
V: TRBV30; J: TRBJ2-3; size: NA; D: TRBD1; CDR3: CAWTQTTGSTDTQYF
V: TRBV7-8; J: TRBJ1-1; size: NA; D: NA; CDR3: CASSAYLEAEAFF
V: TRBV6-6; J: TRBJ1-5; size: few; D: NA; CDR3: CASSYSGVRQPQHF
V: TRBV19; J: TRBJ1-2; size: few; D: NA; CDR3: CASVQAAYGYTF
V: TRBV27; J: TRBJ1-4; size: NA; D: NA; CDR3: CASSSRQAGIANEKLFF
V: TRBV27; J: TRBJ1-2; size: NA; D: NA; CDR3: CASSSRDNYGYTF
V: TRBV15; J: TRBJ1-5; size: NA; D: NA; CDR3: CATSRDGGSNQPQHF
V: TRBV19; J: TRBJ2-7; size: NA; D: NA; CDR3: CASRSEDIRYHEQYF
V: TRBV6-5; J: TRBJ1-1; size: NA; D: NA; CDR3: CASSYRTITEAFF
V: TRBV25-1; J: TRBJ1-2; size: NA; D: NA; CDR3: CASSLTATYGYTF
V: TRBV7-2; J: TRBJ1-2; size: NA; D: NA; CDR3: CASSLEAANYGYTF
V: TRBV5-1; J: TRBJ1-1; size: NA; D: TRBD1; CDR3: CASSYGQGGTEAFF
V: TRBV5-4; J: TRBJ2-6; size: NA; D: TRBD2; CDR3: CASRSLSGSPPLAGANVLTF
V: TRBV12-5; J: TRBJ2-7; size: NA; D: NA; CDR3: CASGLSGTRYEQYF
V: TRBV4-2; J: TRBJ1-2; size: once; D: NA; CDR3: CASSQVSGDGYTF
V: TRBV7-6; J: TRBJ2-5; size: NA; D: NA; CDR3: CASSLDDRAGGETQYF
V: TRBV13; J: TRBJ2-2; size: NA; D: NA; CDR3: CASSSQWPPTGELFF
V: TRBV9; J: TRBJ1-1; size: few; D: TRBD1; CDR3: CASSDLGQGTAFF
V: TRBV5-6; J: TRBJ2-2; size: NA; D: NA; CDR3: CASSFTANTGELFF
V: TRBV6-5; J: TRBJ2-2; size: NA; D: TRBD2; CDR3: CASRSTSGNTGELFF
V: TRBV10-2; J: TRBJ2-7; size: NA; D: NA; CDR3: CASKGARNSYEQYF
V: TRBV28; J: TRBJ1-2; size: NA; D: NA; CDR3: CASNLRTSNYGYTF
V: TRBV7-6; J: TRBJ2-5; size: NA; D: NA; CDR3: CASSFILAAEETQYF
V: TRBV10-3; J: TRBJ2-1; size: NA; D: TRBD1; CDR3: CAIGGQYSYNEQFF
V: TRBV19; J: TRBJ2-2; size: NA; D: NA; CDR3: CASSEATLNTGELFF
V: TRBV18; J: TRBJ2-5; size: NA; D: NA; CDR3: CASSPSGQETQYF
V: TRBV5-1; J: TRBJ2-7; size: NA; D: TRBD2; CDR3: CARSWGAGGAWYEQYF
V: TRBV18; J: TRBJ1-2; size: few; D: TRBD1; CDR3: CASSPTGTGFSLTF
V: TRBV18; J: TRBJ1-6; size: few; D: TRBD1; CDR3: CASTTGGGYNSPLHF
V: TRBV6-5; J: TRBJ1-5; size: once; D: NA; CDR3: CASSRQLDQPQHF
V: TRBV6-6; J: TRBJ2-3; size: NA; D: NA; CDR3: CASSYLAGQSTDTQYF
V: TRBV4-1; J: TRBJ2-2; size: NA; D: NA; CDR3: CASSQERTNTGELFF
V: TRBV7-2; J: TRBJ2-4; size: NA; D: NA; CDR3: CASSLAPGPENIQYF
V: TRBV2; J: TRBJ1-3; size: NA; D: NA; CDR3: CASSGTRTSGNTIYF
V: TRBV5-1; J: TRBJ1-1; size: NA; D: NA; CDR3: CASSLGPENTEAFF
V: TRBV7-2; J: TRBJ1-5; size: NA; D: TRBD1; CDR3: CASSTTGGNQPQHF
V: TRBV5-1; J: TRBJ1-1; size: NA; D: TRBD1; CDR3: CASSFRPTGGATEAFF
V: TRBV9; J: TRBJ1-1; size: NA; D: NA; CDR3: CASSVGLLNTKTEAFF
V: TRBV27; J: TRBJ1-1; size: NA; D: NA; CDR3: CASSNSRGVGTEAFF
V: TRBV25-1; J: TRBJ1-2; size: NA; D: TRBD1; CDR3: CASSEWGQGAYGYTF
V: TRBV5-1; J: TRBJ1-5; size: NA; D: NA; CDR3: CASSLVPDQPQHF
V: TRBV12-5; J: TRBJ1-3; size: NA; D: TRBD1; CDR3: CASGREPGQLSSGNTIYF
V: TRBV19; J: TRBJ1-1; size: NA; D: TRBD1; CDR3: CASSATGGITEAFF
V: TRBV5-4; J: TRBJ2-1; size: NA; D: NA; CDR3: CASSPDRGYNEQFF
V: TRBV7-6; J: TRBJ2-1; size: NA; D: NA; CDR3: CASSLGLRGSSYNEQFF